These 8 T cell receptor beta chains were all obtained from the same sample, sequenced in a study of blood T cell repertoires in COVID-19. The assay was immunoSEQ multiplex PCR, and TCRdb's table has in-frame clones only and misses some. The sample yields more than 150,000 clones, approximately 80% seen once. Sequenced material: peripheral blood. The receptors originated from a man aged 55 to 70 with acute or convalescent COVID-19.

The chain couples TRBV19 to TRBJ1-5; no clear D. The CDR3 extends over 13 amino acids. Germline values: CDR1 LNHDA, CDR2 SQIVND (reference sequence). V was cut by 3 bases and J by 4 bases, with 7 bases left in between. The CDR3 nucleotides read TGTGCCAGTAGTATGGAGAGAAATCAGCCCCAGCATTTT. It specifies CASSMERNQPQHF.

The rearrangement links TRBV2 to TRBJ2-1, with 9 bases aligning to TRBD2. This CDR3 has 15 residues. Per the germline V gene, CDR1 is SNHLY and CDR2 is FYNNEI. Germline trimming cut 6 bases from V and 4 bases from J; bases unmatched to any gene: 7. The CDR3 region has the DNA TGTGCCAGCAGGGAATTAGCGGGGGAATACAATGAGCAGTTCTTC. Translated: CASRELAGEYNEQFF.

The chain links TRBV4-2 to TRBJ1-5; TRBD1 agrees at 7 bases. The V gene's germline CDR1 is LGHNA and CDR2 YNFKEQ. Trimming cost V 1 base and J 7 bases; bases outside gene matches: 10. This CDR3 has 16 amino acids. DNA for the CDR3: TGTGCCAGCAGCCAAGCGGGGACAGCAGGTTTCCAGCCCCAGCATTTT. It encodes CASSQAGTAGFQPQHF.

This clone occurred a few times. The chain uses TRBV7-2 and TRBJ2-1; 9 positions match TRBD2. Germline-derived CDR1 and CDR2 are SGHTA and FQGNSA. This CDR3 is built from 16 residues. The V and J ends lost 1 base and 7 bases, in that order; junction bases with no gene match: 8. The CDR3: CASSLVRLAGLNEQFF. DNA of the CDR3: TGTGCCAGCAGCTTAGTAAGGCTAGCGGGGTTAAATGAGCAGTTCTTC.

CDR3 region: CASSAGGQGAYGYTF. The CDR3 DNA sequence: TGTGCCAGCAGCGCTGGTGGACAGGGGGCTTATGGCTACACCTTC. The chain couples TRBV7-8 to TRBJ1-2; 11 bases are shared with TRBD1. Trimming cost V 5 bases and J 5 bases; bases outside gene matches: 7. The CDR3 length is 15 residues. Germline CDR1 reads SGHVS; CDR2 reads FQNEAQ. Drawing the rest from reference TRBV7-8 and TRBJ1-2, the complete variable domain is GAGVSQSPRYKVAKRGQDVALRCDPISGHVSLFWYQQALGQGPEFLTYFQNEAQLDKSGLPSDRFFAERPEGSVSTLKIQRTQQEDSAVYLCASSAGGQGAYGYTFGSGTRLTVV.

J is TRBJ2-3 and V is TRBV6-5, with 13 nucleotides matching TRBD2. Germline-derived CDR1 and CDR2 are MNHEY and SVGAGI. The V and J ends lost 7 bases and 6 bases, in that order; junction bases with no gene match: 7. The length of the CDR3 is 15 residues. The CDR3 sequence: CASTPGTSGKDTQYF. In DNA, the CDR3 is TGTGCCAGCACCCCCGGGACTAGCGGGAAGGATACGCAGTATTTT.

V usage is TRBV5-1 and J usage is TRBJ2-1; 10 positions match TRBD2. CDR3 length: 15 residues. V lost 1 base, J lost 6 bases, and 4 bases stayed unmatched. CDR1 SGHRS and CDR2 YFSETQ come from the germline V gene. DNA of the CDR3: TGCGCCAGCAGCTTGCAAGCGGGAGGGCTCAATGAGCAGTTCTTC. It specifies CASSLQAGGLNEQFF.

This clone showed up just once. This sequence joins TRBV4-3 and TRBJ1-2; D may be TRBD1 (6 bases). Germline assignment: CDR1 LGHNA and CDR2 YSLEER. V lost 4 bases, J lost 0 bases, and 33 bases lay in between. The CDR3 has 22 residues. The CDR3 bases are TGCGCCAGCAGCCTACCCTCCAAAGCTCCGGGACATCCGCCCGCTCCTAACTATGGCTACACCTTC. Encoded protein: CASSLPSKAPGHPPAPNYGYTF.